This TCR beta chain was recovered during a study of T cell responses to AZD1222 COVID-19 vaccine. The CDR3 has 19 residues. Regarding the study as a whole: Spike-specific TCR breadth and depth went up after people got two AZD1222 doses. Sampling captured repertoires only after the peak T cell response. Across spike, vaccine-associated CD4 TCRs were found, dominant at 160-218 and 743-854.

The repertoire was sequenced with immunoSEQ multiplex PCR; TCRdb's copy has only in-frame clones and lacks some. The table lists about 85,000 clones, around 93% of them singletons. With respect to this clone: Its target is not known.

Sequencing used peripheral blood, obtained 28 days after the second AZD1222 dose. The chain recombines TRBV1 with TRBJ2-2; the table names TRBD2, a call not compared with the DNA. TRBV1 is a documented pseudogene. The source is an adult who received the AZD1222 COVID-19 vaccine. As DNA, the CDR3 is TGCACCAGCAGCCAAGATCTACCAGCGGGAGGACCTAACACCGGGGAGCTGTTTTTT. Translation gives CTSSQDLPAGGPNTGELFF.